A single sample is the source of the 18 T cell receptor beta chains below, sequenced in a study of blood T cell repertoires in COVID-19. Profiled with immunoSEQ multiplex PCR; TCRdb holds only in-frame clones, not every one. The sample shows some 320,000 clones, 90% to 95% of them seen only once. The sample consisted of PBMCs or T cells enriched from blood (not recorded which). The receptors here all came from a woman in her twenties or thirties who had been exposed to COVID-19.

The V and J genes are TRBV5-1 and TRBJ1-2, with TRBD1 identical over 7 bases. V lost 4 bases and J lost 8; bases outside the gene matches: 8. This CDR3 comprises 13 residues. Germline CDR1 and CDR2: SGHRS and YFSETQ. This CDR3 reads CASSGDRAGGYTF. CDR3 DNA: TGCGCCAGCAGCGGCGACAGGGCGGGCGGCTACACCTTC. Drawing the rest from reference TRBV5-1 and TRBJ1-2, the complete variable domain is KAGVTQTPRYLIKTRGQQVTLSCSPISGHRSVSWYQQTPGQGLQFLFEYFSETQRNKGNFPGRFSGRQFSNSRSEMNVSTLELGDSALYLCASSGDRAGGYTFGSGTRLTVV.

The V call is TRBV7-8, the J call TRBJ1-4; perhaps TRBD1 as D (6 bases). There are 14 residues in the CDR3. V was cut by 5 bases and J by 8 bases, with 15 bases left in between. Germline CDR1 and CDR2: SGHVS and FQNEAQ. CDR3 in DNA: TGTGCCAGCAGCCCGGACAGTGGTCACGAAAAACTGTTTTTT. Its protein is CASSPDSGHEKLFF.

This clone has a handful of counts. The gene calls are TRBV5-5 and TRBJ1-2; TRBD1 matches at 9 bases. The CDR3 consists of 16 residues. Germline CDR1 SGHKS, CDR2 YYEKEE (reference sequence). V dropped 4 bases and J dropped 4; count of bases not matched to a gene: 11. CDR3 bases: TGTGCCAGCAGCCCGGGACAGGGAGCCCTGGGCTATGGCTACACCTTC. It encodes CASSPGQGALGYGYTF.

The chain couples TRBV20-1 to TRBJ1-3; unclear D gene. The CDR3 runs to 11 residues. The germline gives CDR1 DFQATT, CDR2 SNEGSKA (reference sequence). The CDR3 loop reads CSSRLGNTIYF. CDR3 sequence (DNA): TGCAGCTCCCGGTTGGGAAACACCATATATTTT.

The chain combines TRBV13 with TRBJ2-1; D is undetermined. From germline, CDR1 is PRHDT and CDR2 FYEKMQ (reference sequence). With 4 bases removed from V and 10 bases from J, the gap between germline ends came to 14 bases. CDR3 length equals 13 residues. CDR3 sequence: CASSSTPANEQFF. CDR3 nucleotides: TGTGCCAGCAGCTCGACACCTGCCAACGAGCAGTTCTTC.

The CDR3 DNA follows: TGTGCCAGCAGCCCGCGAGCGACAGGTTCCTACGAGCAGTACTTC. Residues: CASSPRATGSYEQYF. The chain joins TRBV11-2 to TRBJ2-7; weak D call: TRBD1 (6 bases). Trimming removed 5 bases at V and 1 base at J, with 15 bases between. The CDR3 is 15 amino acids. Germline assignment: CDR1 SGHAT and CDR2 FQNNGV.

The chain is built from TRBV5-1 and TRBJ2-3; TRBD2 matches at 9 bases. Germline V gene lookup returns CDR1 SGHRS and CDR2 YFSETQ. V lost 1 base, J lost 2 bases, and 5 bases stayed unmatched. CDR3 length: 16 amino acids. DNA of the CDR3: TGCGCCAGCAGCTTGAAGCTAGCGGGGAACACAGATACGCAGTATTTT. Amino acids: CASSLKLAGNTDTQYF. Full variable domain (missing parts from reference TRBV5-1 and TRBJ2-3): KAGVTQTPRYLIKTRGQQVTLSCSPISGHRSVSWYQQTPGQGLQFLFEYFSETQRNKGNFPGRFSGRQFSNSRSEMNVSTLELGDSALYLCASSLKLAGNTDTQYFGPGTRLTVL.

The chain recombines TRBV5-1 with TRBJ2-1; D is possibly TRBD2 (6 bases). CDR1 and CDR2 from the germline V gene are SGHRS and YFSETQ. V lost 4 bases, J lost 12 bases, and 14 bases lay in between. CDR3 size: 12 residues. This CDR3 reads CASSREAEGQFF. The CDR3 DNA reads TGCGCCAGCAGCCGAGAGGCGGAGGGGCAGTTCTTC.

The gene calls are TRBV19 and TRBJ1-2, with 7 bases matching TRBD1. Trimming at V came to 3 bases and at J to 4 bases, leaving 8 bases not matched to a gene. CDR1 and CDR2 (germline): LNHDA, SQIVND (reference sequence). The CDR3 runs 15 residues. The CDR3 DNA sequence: TGTGCCAGTAGTATGAACAGGGGAAAAAGCTATGGCTACACCTTC. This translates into CASSMNRGKSYGYTF.

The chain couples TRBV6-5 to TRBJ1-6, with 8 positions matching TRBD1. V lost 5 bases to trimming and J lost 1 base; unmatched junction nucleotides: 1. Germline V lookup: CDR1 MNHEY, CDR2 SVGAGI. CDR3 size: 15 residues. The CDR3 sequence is CASSQGASYNSPLHF. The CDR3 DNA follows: TGTGCCAGCAGTCAGGGGGCATCCTATAATTCACCCCTCCACTTT.

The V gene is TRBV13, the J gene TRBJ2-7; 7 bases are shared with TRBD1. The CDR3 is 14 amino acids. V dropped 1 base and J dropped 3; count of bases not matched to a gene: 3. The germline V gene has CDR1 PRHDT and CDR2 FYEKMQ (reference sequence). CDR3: CASSLVGTDYEQYF. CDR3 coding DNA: TGTGCCAGCAGCTTAGTCGGGACAGACTACGAGCAGTACTTC.

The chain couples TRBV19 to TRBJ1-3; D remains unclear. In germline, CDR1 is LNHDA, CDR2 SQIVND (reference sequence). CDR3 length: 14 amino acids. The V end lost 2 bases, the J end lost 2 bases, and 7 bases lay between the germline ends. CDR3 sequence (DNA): TGTGCCAGTAGTATAAGTACAGCTGGAAACACCATATATTTT. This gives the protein CASSISTAGNTIYF.

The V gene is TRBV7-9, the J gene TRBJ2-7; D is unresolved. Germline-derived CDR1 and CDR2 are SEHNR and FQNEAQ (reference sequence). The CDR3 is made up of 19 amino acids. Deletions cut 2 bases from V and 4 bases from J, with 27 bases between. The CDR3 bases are TGTGCCAGCAGCTTAAAGTCCGGGTCGCCACACCCATTTATGTACGAGCAGTACTTC. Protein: CASSLKSGSPHPFMYEQYF. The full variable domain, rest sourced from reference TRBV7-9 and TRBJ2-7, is DTGVSQNPRHKITKRGQNVTFRCDPISEHNRLYWYRQTLGQGPEFLTYFQNEAQLEKSRLLSDRFSAERPKGSFSTLEIQRTEQGDSAMYLCASSLKSGSPHPFMYEQYFGPGTRLTVT.

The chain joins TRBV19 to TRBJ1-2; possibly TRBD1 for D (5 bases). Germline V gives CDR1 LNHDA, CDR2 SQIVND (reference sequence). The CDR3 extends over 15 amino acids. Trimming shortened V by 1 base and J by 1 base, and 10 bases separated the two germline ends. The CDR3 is CASSIVATVNYGYTF. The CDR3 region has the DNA TGTGCCAGTAGTATAGTGGCGACAGTTAACTATGGCTACACCTTC.

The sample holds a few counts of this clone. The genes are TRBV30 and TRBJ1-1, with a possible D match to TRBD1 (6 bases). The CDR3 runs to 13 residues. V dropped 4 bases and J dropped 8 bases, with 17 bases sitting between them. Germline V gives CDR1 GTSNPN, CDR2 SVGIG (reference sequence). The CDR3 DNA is TGTGCCTGGATCGCTGTCGGGACATTCGAAGCTTTCTTT. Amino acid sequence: CAWIAVGTFEAFF.

The CDR3 nucleotides are TGTGCCAGAAGCCCAGCGGGGGACCTCTACAATGAGCAGTTCTTC. Amino acids: CARSPAGDLYNEQFF. V and J are TRBV5-3 and TRBJ2-1, with 8 bases identical to TRBD2. TRBV5-3 qualifies as an ORF whose function is uncertain. V shed 4 bases, J shed 3 bases, and the junction held 6 bases outside the gene matches. This CDR3 is built from 15 residues.

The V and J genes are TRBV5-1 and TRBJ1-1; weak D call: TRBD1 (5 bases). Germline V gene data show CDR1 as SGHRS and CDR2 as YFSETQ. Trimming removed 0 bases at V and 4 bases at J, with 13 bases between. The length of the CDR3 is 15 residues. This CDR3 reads CASSLAETVSTEAFF. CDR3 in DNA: TGCGCCAGCAGCTTGGCCGAGACAGTGAGCACTGAAGCTTTCTTT.

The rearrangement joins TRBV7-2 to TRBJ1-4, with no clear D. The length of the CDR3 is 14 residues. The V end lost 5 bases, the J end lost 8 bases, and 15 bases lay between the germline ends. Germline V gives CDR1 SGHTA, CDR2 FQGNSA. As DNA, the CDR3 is TGTGCCAGCAGCCCTCGGGAGGGCCAGGAAAAACTGTTTTTT. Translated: CASSPREGQEKLFF.